This T cell receptor (beta chain) was recovered during a study of cytomegalovirus exposure and HLA in healthy donors. The germline V and J ends were trimmed by 2 bases and 0 bases, with 20 bases remaining between them. The CDR3 spans 18 residues. Germline V lookup: CDR1 LNHNV, CDR2 YYDKDF (reference sequence). Primers included in the PCR were 60 Vbeta and 13 Jbeta primers. Some clones are missing from TCRdb's copy, which holds only in-frame ones; the method was immunoSEQ multiplex PCR. The sample includes around 92,000 clones, roughly 74% seen only once; the top ten take 13% to 15%. This clone was seen only a few times. The antigen remains undetermined. Findings of the study overall: According to the study, roughly 160 TCR beta chains were cytomegalovirus-associated. Upon later analysis, HLA-associated TCR beta chains proved more clonally expanded than other, equally common chains. Rare sequences made up most TCRs, while some public TCRs were found in many donors.

The chain links TRBV15 to TRBJ2-7; maybe TRBD2 (6 bases). This clonotype was sampled from a woman aged 70-85 years in good health and CMV-seropositive. The specimen sequenced was PBMCs. CDR3 in amino acids: CATSRKPGTSRSSYEQYF. DNA of the CDR3: TGTGCCACCAGCAGAAAACCCGGGACTTCCAGGAGCTCCTACGAGCAGTACTTC. Full variable domain (remainder filled in from reference TRBV15 and TRBJ2-7): DAMVIQNPRYQVTQFGKPVTLSCSQTLNHNVMYWYQQKSSQAPKLLFHYYDKDFNNEADTPDNFQSRRPNTSFCFLDIRSPGLGDTAMYLCATSRKPGTSRSSYEQYFGPGTRLTVT.